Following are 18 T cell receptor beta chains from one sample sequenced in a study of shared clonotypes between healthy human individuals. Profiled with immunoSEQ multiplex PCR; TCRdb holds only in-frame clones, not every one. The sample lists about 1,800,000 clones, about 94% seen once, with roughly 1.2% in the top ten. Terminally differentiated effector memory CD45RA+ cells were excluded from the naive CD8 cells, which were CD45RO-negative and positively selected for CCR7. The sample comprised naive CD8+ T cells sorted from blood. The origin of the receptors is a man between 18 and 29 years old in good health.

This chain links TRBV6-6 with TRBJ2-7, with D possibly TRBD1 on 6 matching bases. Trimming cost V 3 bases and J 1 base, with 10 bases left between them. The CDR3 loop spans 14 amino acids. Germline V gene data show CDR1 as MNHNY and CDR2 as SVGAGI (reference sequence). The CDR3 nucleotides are TGTGCCAGCAGTTATGGGGGCGAGTCCTACGAGCAGTACTTC. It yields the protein CASSYGGESYEQYF.

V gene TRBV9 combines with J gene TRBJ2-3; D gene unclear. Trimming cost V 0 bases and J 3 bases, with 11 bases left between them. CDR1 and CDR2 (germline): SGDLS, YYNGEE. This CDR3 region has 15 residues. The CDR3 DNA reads TGTGCCAGCAGCGTAGTAGAGGTATTGACAGATACGCAGTATTTT. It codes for CASSVVEVLTDTQYF.

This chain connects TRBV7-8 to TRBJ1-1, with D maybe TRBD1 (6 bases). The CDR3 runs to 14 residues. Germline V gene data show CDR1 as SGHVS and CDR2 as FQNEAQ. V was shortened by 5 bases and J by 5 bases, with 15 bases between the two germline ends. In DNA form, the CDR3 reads TGTGCCAGCAGCCCCACTCAGGGGTATACTGAAGCTTTCTTT. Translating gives CASSPTQGYTEAFF.

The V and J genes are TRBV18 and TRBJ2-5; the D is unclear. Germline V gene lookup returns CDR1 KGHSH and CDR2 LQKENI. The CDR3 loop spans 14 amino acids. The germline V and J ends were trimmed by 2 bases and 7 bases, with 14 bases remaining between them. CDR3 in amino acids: CASSPDTPGGTQYF. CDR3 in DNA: TGTGCCAGCTCACCAGATACTCCTGGCGGGACCCAGTACTTC.

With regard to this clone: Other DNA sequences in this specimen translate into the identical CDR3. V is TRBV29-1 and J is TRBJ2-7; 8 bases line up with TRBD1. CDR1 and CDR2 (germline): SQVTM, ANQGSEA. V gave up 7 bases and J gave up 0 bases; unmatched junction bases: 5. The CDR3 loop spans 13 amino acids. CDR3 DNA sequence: TGCAGCGCTAGGACAGGGAGCTCCTACGAGCAGTACTTC. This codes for CSARTGSSYEQYF.

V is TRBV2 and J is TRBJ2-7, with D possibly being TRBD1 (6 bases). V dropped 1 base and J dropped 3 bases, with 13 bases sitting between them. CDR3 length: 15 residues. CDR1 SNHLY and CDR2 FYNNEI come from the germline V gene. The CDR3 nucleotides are TGTGCCAGCAGTGAAGGGACAGAAGGTGTCTACGAGCAGTACTTC. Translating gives CASSEGTEGVYEQYF.

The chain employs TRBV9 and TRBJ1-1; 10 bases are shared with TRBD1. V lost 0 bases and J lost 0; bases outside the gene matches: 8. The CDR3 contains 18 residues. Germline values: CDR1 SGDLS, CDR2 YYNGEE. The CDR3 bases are TGTGCCAGCAGCGTAGAGGCCGGGACAGGGGACTTGAACACTGAAGCTTTCTTT. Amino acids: CASSVEAGTGDLNTEAFF.

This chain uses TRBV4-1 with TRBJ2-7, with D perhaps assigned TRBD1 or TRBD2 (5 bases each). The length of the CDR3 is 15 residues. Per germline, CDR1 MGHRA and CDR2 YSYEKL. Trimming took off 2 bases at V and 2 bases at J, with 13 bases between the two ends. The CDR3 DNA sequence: TGCGCCAGCAGCCAATCCGGGGCCGCTCCCTACGAGCAGTACTTC. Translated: CASSQSGAAPYEQYF.

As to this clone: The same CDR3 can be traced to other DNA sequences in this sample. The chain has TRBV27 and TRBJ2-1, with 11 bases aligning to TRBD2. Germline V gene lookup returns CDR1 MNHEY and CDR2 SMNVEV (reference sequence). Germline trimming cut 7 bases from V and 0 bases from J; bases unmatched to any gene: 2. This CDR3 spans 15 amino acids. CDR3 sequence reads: CASNLAGGSYNEQFF. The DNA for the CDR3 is TGTGCCAGCAACCTAGCGGGGGGCTCCTACAATGAGCAGTTCTTC.

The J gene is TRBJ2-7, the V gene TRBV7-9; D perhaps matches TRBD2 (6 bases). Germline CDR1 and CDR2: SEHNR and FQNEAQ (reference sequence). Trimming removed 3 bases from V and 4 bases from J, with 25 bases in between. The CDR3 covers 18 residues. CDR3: CASSFGGFETSSGYEQYF. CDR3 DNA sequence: TGTGCCAGCAGCTTCGGAGGGTTCGAGACCAGTTCAGGGTACGAGCAGTACTTC.

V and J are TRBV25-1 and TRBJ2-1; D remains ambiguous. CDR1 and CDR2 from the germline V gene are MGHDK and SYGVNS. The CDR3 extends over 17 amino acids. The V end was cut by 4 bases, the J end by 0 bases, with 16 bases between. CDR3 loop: CASSARLSFHSYNEQFF. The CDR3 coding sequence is TGTGCCAGCAGTGCCCGTTTATCTTTTCACTCCTACAATGAGCAGTTCTTC.

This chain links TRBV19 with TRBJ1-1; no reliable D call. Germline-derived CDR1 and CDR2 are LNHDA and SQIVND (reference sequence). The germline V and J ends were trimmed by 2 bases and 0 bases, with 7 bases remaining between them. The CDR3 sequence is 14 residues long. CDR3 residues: CASSISAVNTEAFF. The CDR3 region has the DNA TGTGCCAGTAGTATAAGCGCGGTGAACACTGAAGCTTTCTTT.

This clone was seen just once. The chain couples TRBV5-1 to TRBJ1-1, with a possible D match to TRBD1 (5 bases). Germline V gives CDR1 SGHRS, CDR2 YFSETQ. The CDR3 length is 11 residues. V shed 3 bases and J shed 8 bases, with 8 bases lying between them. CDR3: CASSWGGEAFF. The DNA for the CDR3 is TGCGCCAGCAGCTGGGGCGGCGAAGCTTTCTTT.

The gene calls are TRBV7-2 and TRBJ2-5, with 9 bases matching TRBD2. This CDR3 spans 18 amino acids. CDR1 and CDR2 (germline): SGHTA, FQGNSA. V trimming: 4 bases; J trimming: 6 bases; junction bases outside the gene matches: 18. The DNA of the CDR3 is TGTGCCAGCAGCTCCTGGGGTGAGGGGAGAAGCGGGGGGCAGACCCAGTACTTC. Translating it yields CASSSWGEGRSGGQTQYF.

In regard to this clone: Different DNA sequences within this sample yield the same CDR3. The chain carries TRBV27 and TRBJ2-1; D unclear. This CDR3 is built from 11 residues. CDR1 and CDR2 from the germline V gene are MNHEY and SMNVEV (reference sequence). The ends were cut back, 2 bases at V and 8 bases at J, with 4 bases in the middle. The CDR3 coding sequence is TGTGCCAGCAGTTTAGGCGATGAGCAGTTCTTC. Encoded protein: CASSLGDEQFF.

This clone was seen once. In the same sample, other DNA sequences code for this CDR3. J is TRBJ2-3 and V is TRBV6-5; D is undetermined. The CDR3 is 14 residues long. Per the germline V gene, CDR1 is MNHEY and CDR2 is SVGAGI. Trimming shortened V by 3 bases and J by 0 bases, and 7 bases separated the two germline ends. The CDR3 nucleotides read TGTGCCAGCAGTTATTCGACTAGCACAGATACGCAGTATTTT. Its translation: CASSYSTSTDTQYF.

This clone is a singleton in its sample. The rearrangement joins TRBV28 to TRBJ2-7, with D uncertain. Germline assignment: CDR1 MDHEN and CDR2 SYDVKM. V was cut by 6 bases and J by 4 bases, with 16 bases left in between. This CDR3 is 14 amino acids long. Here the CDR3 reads CASRPDGVGYEQYF. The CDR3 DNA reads TGTGCCAGCAGACCAGATGGAGTTGGGTACGAGCAGTACTTC.

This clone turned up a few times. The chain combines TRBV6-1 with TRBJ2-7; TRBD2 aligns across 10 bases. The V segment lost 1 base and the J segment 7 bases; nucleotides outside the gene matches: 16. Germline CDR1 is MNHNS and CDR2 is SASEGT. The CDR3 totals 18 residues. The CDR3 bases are TGTGCCAGCAGTGAAGTTTATCCTGAGCGGGAGGGCCTCTGGGAGCAGTACTTC. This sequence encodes CASSEVYPEREGLWEQYF.